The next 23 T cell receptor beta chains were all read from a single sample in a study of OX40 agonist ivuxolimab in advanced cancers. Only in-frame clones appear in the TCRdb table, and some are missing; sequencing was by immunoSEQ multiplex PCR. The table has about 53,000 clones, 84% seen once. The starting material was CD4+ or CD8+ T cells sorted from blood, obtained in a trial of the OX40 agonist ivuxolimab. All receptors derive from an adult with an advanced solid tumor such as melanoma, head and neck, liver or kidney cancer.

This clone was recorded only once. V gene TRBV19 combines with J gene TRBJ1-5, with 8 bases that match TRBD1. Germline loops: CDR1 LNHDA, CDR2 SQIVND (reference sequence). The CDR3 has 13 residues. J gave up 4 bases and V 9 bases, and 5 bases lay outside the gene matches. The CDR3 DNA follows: TGTGCCAGCCTGGGACAGGCGAATCAGCCCCAGCATTTT. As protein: CASLGQANQPQHF. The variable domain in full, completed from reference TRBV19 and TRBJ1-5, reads DGGITQSPKYLFRKEGQNVTLSCEQNLNHDAMYWYRQDPGQGLRLIYYSQIVNDFQKGDIAEGYSVSREKKESFPLTVTSAQKNPTAFYLCASLGQANQPQHFGDGTRLSIL.

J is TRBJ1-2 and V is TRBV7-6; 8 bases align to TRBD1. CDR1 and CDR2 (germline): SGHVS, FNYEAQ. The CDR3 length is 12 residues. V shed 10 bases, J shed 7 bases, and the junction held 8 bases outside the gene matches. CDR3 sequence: CATGQGSSGYTF. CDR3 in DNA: TGTGCCACTGGACAGGGCTCGAGTGGCTACACCTTC.

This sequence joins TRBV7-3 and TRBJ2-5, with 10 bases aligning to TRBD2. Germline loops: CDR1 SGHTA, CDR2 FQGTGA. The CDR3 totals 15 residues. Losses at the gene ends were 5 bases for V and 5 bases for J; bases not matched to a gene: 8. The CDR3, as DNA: TGTGCCAGCAGCCCAATAGCGGGAGGCACGGAGACCCAGTACTTC. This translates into CASSPIAGGTETQYF. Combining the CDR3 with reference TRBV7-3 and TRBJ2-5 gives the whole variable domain GAGVSQTPSNKVTEKGKYVELRCDPISGHTALYWYRQSLGQGPEFLIYFQGTGAADDSGLPNDRFFAVRPEGSVSTLKIQRTERGDSAVYLCASSPIAGGTETQYFGPGTRLLVL.

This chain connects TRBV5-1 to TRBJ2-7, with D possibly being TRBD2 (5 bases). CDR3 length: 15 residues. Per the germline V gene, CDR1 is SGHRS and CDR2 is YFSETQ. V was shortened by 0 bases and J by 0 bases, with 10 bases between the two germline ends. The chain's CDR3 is CASSLAPGSSYEQYF. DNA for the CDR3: TGCGCCAGCAGCTTGGCCCCGGGGAGCTCCTACGAGCAGTACTTC.

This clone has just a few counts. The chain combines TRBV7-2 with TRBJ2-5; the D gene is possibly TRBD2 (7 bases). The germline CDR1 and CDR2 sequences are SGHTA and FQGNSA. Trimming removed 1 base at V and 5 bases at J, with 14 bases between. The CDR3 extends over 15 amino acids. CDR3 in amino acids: CASSLVSRGGETQYF. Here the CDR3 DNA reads TGTGCCAGCAGCTTAGTTTCGAGGGGGGGGGAGACCCAGTACTTC.

CDR3 coding DNA: TGTGCCAGCTCACCTCGAGCGATACTAGCGGGAGGGCCGCTTGAGCAGTTCTTC. Its protein is CASSPRAILAGGPLEQFF. The rearrangement uses TRBV18 and TRBJ2-1; the match to TRBD2 covers 13 bases. This CDR3 region has 18 residues. Germline trimming cut 3 bases from V and 9 bases from J; bases unmatched to any gene: 14. CDR1 is KGHSH and CDR2 is LQKENI in the germline V gene.

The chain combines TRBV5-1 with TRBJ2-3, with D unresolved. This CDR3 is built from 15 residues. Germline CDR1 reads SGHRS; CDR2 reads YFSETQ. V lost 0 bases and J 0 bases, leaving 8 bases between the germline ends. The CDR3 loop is CASSLALASTDTQYF. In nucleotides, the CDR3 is TGCGCCAGCAGCTTGGCCTTGGCTAGCACAGATACGCAGTATTTT.

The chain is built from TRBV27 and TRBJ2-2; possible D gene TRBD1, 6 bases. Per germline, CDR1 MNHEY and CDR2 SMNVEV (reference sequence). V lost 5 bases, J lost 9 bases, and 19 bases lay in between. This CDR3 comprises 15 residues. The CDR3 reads CASSPSTGSFWELFF. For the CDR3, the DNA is TGTGCCAGCAGTCCTTCGACAGGATCCTTCTGGGAGCTGTTTTTT.

CDR3 in amino acids: CASSLVPSTGELFF. As DNA, the CDR3 is TGTGCCAGCAGCTTAGTACCCTCTACCGGGGAGCTGTTTTTT. The chain links TRBV7-2 to TRBJ2-2; D unclear. Per germline, CDR1 SGHTA and CDR2 FQGNSA. V lost 1 base and J lost 5, with 8 bases in between. This CDR3 comprises 14 residues.

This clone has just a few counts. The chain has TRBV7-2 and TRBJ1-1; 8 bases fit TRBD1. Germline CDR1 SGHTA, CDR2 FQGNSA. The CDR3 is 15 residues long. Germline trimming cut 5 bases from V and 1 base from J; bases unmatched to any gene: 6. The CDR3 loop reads CASSIRGTGNTEAFF. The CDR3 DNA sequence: TGTGCCAGCAGCATTCGAGGGACAGGGAACACTGAAGCTTTCTTT. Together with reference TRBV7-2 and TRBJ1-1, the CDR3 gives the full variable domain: GAGVSQSPSNKVTEKGKDVELRCDPISGHTALYWYRQSLGQGLEFLIYFQGNSAPDKSGLPSDRFSAERTGGSVSTLTIQRTQQEDSAVYLCASSIRGTGNTEAFFGQGTRLTVV.

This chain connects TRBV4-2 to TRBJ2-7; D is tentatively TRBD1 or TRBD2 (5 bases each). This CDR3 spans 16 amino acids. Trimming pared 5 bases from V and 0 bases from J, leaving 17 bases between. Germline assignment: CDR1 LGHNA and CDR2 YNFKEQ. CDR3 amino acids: CASSLGARLSSYEQYF. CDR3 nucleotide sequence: TGTGCCAGCAGCTTAGGGGCCCGACTAAGCTCCTACGAGCAGTACTTC.

The CDR3 DNA sequence: TGTGCCAGCAGTTTATGGAGGGTTCCCACCGGGGAGCTGTTTTTT. It translates to CASSLWRVPTGELFF. The chain uses TRBV28 and TRBJ2-2, with a tentative D call TRBD2 (5 bases). The V gene lost 0 bases and the J gene lost 4 bases, with 9 bases spanning the gap. CDR1 MDHEN and CDR2 SYDVKM come from the germline V gene. CDR3 length: 15 amino acids.

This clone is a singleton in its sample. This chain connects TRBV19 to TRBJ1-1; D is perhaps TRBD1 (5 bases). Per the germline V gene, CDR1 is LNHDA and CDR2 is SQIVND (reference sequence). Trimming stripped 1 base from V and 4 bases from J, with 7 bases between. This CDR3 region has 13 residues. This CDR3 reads CASSIGQTTEAFF. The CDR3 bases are TGTGCCAGTAGTATAGGACAGACCACTGAAGCTTTCTTT.

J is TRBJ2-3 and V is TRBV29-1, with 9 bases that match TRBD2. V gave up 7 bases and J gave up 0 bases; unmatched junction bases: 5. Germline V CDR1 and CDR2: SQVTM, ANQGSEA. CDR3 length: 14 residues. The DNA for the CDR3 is TGCAGCGCCACGACTAGCGGCAGCACAGATACGCAGTATTTT. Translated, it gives CSATTSGSTDTQYF.

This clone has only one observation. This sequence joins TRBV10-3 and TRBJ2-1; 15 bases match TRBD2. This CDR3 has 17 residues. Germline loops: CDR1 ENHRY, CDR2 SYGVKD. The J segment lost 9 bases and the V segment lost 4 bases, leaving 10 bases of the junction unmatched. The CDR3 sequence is CAISAWTSGRVSGEQFF. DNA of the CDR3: TGTGCCATCAGTGCCTGGACTAGCGGGAGGGTTTCCGGTGAGCAGTTCTTC.

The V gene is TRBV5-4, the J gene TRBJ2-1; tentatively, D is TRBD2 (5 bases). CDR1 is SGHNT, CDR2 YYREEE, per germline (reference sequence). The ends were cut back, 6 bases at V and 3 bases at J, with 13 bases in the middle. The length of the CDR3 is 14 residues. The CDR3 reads CASMSGNLYNEQFF. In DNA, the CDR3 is TGTGCCAGCATGTCGGGGAACCTCTACAATGAGCAGTTCTTC.

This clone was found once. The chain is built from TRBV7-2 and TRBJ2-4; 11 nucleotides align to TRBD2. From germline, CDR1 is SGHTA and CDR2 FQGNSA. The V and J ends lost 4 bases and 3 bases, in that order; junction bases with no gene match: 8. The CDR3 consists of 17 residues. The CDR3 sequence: CASSSTLAGGSKNIQYF. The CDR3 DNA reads TGTGCCAGCAGCTCCACCCTAGCGGGAGGAAGCAAAAACATTCAGTACTTC. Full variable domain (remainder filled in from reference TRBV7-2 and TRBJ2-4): GAGVSQSPSNKVTEKGKDVELRCDPISGHTALYWYRQSLGQGLEFLIYFQGNSAPDKSGLPSDRFSAERTGGSVSTLTIQRTQQEDSAVYLCASSSTLAGGSKNIQYFGAGTRLSVL.

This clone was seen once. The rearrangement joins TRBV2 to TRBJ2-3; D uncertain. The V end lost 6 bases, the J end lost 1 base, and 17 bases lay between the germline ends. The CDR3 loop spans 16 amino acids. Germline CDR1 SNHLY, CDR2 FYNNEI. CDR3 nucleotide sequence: TGTGCCAGCAGCTACCAGAGGACCCCCCGCACAGATACGCAGTATTTT. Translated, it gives CASSYQRTPRTDTQYF.

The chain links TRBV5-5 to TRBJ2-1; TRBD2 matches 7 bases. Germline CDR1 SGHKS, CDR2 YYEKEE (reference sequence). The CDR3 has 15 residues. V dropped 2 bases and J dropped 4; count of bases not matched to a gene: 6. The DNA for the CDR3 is TGTGCCAGCAGCTTTTTGGGCGGGAGTTACAATGAGCAGTTCTTC. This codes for CASSFLGGSYNEQFF.

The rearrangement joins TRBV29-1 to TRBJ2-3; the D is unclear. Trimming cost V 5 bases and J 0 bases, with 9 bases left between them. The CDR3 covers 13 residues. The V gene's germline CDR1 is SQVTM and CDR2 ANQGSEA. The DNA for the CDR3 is TGCAGCGTTTTCGGAGTTAGCACAGATACGCAGTATTTT. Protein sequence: CSVFGVSTDTQYF.

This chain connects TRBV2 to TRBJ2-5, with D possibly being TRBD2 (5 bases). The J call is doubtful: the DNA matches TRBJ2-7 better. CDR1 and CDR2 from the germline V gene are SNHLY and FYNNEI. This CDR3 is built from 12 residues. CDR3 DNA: TGTGCCAGCAGCGTCGACTATTACGAGCAGTACTTC. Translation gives CASSVDYYEQYF.

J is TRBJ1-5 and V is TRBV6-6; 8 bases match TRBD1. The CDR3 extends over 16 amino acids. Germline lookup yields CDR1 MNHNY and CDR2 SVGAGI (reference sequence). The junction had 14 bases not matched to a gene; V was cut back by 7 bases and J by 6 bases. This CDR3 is CASMVGLAGGLQPQHF. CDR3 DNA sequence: TGTGCCAGCATGGTTGGTCTGGCAGGGGGCCTTCAGCCCCAGCATTTT.

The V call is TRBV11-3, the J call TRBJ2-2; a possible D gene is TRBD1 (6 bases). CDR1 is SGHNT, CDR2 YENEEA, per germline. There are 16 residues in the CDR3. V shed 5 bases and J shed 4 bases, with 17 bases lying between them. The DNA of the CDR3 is TGTGCCAGCAGCGATCGGACAGTTTTCGGCACCGGGGAGCTGTTTTTT. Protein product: CASSDRTVFGTGELFF. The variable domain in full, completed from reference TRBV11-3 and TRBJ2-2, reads EAGVVQSPRYKIIEKKQPVAFWCNPISGHNTLYWYLQNLGQGPELLIRYENEEAVDDSQLPKDRFSAERLKGVDSTLKIQPAELGDSAVYLCASSDRTVFGTGELFFGEGSRLTVL.